This TCR beta chain is from a study of T-cell reconstitution after alpha-beta-depleted transplantation in children. The TCRbeta library incorporated unique molecular identifiers. TCRdb re-derived calls from the PCR reads in MiXCR, one entry per CDR3 protein. The table has around 370,000 distinct CDR3 sequences, over 9% seen once. Looked up from germline, CDR1 is SGHRS and CDR2 is YFSETQ. The V end was cut by 3 bases, the J end by 2 bases, with 11 bases between. The CDR3 runs 14 residues. This clonotype was recorded a few times. The chain employs TRBV5-1 and TRBJ2-5, with a possible D match to TRBD2 (5 bases). The input for sequencing was PBMCs from the stem cell graft donor, taken from the stem cell graft. The sequence came from a human donor who donated a stem cell graft to a child with acute lymphoblastic leukemia. CDR3 coding DNA: TGCGCCAGCAGCTCCGGGATCCTACAAGAGACCCAGTACTTC. It translates to CASSSGILQETQYF.